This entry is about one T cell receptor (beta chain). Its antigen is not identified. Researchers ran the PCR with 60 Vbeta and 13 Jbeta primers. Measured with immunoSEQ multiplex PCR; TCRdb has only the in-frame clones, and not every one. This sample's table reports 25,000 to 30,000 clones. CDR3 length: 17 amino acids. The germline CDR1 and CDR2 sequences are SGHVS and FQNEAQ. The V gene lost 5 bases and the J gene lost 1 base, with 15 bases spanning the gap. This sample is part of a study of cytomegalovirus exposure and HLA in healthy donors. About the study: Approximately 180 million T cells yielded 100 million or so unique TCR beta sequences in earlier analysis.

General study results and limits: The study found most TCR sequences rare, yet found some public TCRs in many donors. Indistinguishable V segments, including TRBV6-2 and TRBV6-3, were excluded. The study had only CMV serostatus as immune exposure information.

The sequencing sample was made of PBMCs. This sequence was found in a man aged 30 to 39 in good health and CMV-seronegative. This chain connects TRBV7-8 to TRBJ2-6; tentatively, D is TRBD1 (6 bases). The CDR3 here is CASSPRGVGSGANVLTF. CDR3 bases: TGTGCCAGCAGCCCCAGGGGAGTTGGTTCTGGGGCCAACGTCCTGACTTTC.